The clone carrying this T cell receptor beta chain has just a few counts. The antigen remains undetermined. The use of a sample-barcoded 5' primer and a J-beta primer mix characterized a second PCR of about 7 to 12 cycles. TCRdb fed the 5' RACE reads into MiXCR, producing one record per CDR3 protein. The repertoire includes 1.5 million to 2 million distinct CDR3 sequences, about 30% of them detected once, and 7% to 9% sits in the top ten. The total RNA that was extracted per sample amounted to at least 5 micrograms. This record belongs to a study of blood T cells in healthy people across ages. About the research overall: Capturing about one barcoded beta molecule per two T cells was achieved by template switching. Study-wide results and caveats: PBMCs left unsorted prevented a conclusive naive versus antigen-experienced comparison. One million T cells yielded diversity estimates that were considered underestimates.

The length of the CDR3 is 13 residues. V lost 2 bases to trimming and J lost 4 bases, with 8 bases between them. The germline gives CDR1 LGHDT, CDR2 YNNKEL (reference sequence). The clonotype was recovered from a woman under 40 in good health. The chain joins TRBV3-1 to TRBJ2-5; D unresolved. The specimen was blood. CDR3 DNA sequence: TGTGCCAGCAGCCAACCATGGGGAGAGACCCAGTACTTC. Amino acid sequence: CASSQPWGETQYF.